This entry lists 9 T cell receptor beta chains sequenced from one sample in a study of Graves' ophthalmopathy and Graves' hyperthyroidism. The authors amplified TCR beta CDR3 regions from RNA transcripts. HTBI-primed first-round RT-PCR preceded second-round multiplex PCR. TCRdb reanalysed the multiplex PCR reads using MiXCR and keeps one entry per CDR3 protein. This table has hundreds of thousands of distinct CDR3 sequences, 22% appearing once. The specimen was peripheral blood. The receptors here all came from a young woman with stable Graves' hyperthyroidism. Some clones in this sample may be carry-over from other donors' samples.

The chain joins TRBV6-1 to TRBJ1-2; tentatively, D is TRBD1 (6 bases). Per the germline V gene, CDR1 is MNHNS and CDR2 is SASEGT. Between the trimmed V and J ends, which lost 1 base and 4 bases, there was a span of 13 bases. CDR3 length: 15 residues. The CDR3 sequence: CASSEEGGSSYGYTF. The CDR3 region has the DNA TGTGCCAGCAGTGAAGAGGGGGGTTCGAGCTATGGCTACACCTTC.

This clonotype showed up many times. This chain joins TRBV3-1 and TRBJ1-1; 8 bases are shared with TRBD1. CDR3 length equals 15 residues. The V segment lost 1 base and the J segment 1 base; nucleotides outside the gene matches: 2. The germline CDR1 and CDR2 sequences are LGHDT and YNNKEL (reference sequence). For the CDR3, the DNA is TGTGCCAGCAGCCAAGCGGACAGGGCGAACACTGAAGCTTTCTTT. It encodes CASSQADRANTEAFF.

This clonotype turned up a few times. The CDR3 sequence is CASSYSRAGGETQYF. The CDR3 DNA reads as TGTGCCAGCAGTTACTCGAGGGCAGGGGGAGAGACCCAGTACTTC. The chain links TRBV6-5 to TRBJ2-5; 7 nucleotides line up with TRBD1. The germline V gene has CDR1 MNHEY and CDR2 SVGAGI. With V trimmed by 0 bases and J by 4 bases, 5 bases remained unmatched. This CDR3 spans 15 amino acids.

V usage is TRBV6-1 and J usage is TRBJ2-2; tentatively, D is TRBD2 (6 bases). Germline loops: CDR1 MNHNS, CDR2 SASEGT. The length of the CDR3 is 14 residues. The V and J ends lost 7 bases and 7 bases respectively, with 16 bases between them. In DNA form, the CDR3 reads TGTGCCAGCAACCGGGACTTTGGGGTCGGGGAGCTGTTTTTT. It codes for CASNRDFGVGELFF.

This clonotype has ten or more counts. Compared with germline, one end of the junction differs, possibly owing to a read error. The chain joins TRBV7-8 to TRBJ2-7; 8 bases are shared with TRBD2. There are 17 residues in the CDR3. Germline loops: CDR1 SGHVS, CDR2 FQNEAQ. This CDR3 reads CASSLRPGLGPHYEQHF. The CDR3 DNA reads TGTGCCAGCAGCTTGCGTCCGGGACTAGGGCCCCACTACGAGCAGCACTTC.

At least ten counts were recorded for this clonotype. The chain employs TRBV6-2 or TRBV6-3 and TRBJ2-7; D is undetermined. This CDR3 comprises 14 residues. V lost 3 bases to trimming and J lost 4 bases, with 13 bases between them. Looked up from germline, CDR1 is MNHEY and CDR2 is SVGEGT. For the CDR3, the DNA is TGTGCCAGCAGTTATCGTCGTCCCCCATACGAGCAGTACTTC. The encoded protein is CASSYRRPPYEQYF.

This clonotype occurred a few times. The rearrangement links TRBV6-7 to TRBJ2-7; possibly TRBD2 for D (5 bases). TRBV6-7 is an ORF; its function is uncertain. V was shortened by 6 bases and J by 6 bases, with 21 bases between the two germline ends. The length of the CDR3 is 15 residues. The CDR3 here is CASSPRRTWCAEQYF. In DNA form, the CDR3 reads TGTGCCAGCAGCCCCCGTCGGACTTGGTGTGCCGAGCAGTACTTC.

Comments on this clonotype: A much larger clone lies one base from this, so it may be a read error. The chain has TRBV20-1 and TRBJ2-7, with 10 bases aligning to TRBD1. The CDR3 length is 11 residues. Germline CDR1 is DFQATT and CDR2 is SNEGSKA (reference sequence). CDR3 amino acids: CSAGTGDEQCF. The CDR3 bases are TGCAGTGCCGGGACAGGGGACGAGCAGTGCTTC.

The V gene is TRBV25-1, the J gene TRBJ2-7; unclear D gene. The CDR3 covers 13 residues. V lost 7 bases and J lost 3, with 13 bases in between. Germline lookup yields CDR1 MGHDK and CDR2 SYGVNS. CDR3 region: CASTGQDLYEQYF. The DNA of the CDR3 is TGTGCCAGCACCGGTCAGGATCTCTACGAGCAGTACTTC.